This paragraph reports one T cell receptor beta chain. The repertoire was sequenced with immunoSEQ multiplex PCR; TCRdb's copy has only in-frame clones and lacks some. The data show around 350,000 clones, more than 80% seen once. The data were obtained in a study of cytomegalovirus exposure and HLA in healthy donors. The ends lost 3 bases at V and 4 bases at J; junction bases unmatched: 12. Germline lookup yields CDR1 MDHEN and CDR2 SYDVKM. This CDR3 has 16 amino acids. The chain combines TRBV28 with TRBJ2-7; 7 nucleotides match TRBD2. Sequencing was carried out using PBMCs. The clonotype was recovered from a woman aged 18-30 years in good health and CMV-seronegative. CDR3 nucleotides: TGTGCCAGCAGTTTCATTAGAACTAGCGTTCCTTACGAGCAGTACTTC. This sequence encodes CASSFIRTSVPYEQYF.